The 25 T cell receptor beta chains below all came from one sample that was sequenced in a study of OX40 agonist ivuxolimab in advanced cancers. Using immunoSEQ multiplex PCR, the repertoire was profiled, and TCRdb retains in-frame clones only, with some absent. This sample yields some 82,000 clones, of which around 88% are seen a single time; roughly 0.8% belongs to the top ten. The starting material was CD4+ or CD8+ T cells sorted from blood, obtained in a trial of the OX40 agonist ivuxolimab. The receptors stem from an adult with an advanced solid tumor such as melanoma, head and neck, liver or kidney cancer.

The sample holds one count of this clone. The V gene is TRBV4-3, the J gene TRBJ2-1; 7 nucleotides line up with TRBD2. V gave up 0 bases and J gave up 10 bases; unmatched junction bases: 9. The CDR3 covers 15 residues. The germline V gene encodes CDR1 LGHNA and CDR2 YSLEER. The CDR3 bases are TGCGCCAGCAGCCAAGATCGGGGGAGGGGAGACGAGCAGTTCTTC. Residues: CASSQDRGRGDEQFF.

The V and J genes are TRBV18 and TRBJ1-2; TRBD1 agrees at 8 bases. V lost 3 bases, J lost 6 bases, and 3 bases stayed unmatched. The germline V gene encodes CDR1 KGHSH and CDR2 LQKENI. The CDR3 is 13 residues long. The CDR3 is CASSPTGVNGYTF. CDR3 sequence (DNA): TGTGCCAGCTCACCGACAGGGGTTAATGGCTACACCTTC.

CDR3 in amino acids: CASSQVSGGPYEQYF. DNA for the CDR3: TGTGCCAGCAGCCAAGTGTCGGGGGGTCCCTACGAGCAGTACTTC. This chain links TRBV7-6 with TRBJ2-7; 7 bases are shared with TRBD2. The germline V gene encodes CDR1 SGHVS and CDR2 FNYEAQ. With V trimmed by 5 bases and J by 2 bases, 9 bases remained unmatched. The CDR3 extends over 15 amino acids.

As DNA, the CDR3 is TGTGCCAGCAGTTATGGGCCCAACGAGGACACTGAAGCTTTCTTT. Translated, it gives CASSYGPNEDTEAFF. V usage is TRBV5-6 and J usage is TRBJ1-1; no clear D gene. CDR3 length equals 15 residues. Trimming shortened V by 5 bases and J by 3 bases, and 17 bases separated the two germline ends. The germline CDR1 and CDR2 sequences are SGHDT and YYEEEE.

This clone has only one observation. The chain carries TRBV29-1 and TRBJ2-7, with 11 nucleotides matching TRBD1. V trimming: 4 bases; J trimming: 6 bases; junction bases outside the gene matches: 5. This CDR3 spans 13 amino acids. Germline values: CDR1 SQVTM, CDR2 ANQGSEA. The CDR3 is CSVVGQGASEQYF. CDR3 nucleotide sequence: TGCAGCGTTGTCGGACAGGGGGCTTCCGAGCAGTACTTC.

Of note for this clone: At one end, the junction sequence differs from germline, possibly due to a read error. Other nucleotide sequences from this sample produce the same CDR3. The chain couples TRBV7-9 to TRBJ1-1, with D tentatively TRBD1 (6 bases). Germline loops: CDR1 SEHNR, CDR2 FQNEAQ (reference sequence). This CDR3 is 17 amino acids long. This CDR3 reads CALAGQGQHRGNTEAFF. The DNA of the CDR3 is TGTGCCCTCGCCGGGCAGGGGCAACATCGGGGGAACACTGAAGCCTTCTTT. The whole variable domain, remainder taken from reference TRBV7-9 and TRBJ1-1, is DTGVSQNPRHKITKRGQNVTFRCDPISEHNRLYWYRQTLGQGPEFLTYFQNEAQLEKSRLLSDRFSAERPKGSFSTLEIQRTEQGDSAMYLCALAGQGQHRGNTEAFFGQGTRLTVV.

The V gene is TRBV7-3, the J gene TRBJ1-1; TRBD1 aligns across 7 bases. This CDR3 region has 14 residues. Looked up from germline, CDR1 is SGHTA and CDR2 is FQGTGA. V was clipped by 5 bases and J by 1 base; unmatched bases: 4. The CDR3 DNA sequence: TGTGCCAGCAGCCCACAGGGGACGAACACTGAAGCTTTCTTT. Amino acid sequence: CASSPQGTNTEAFF.

J is TRBJ2-3 and V is TRBV9; no clear D. CDR1 is SGDLS and CDR2 is YYNGEE in the germline V gene. Trimming shortened V by 0 bases and J by 1 base, and 6 bases separated the two germline ends. The CDR3 totals 14 residues. CDR3 in amino acids: CASSVVLGTDTQYF. CDR3 DNA sequence: TGTGCCAGCAGCGTAGTCCTAGGCACAGATACGCAGTATTTT.

As to this clone: In the same sample, other DNA sequences code for this CDR3. V is TRBV7-2 and J is TRBJ1-1; D remains ambiguous. CDR1 is SGHTA, CDR2 FQGNSA, per germline. This CDR3 has 13 residues. V lost 1 base and J 4 bases, leaving 7 bases between the germline ends. DNA of the CDR3: TGTGCCAGCAGCTTAGGAGGTGGCACTGAAGCTTTCTTT. This codes for CASSLGGGTEAFF.

V is TRBV6-5 and J is TRBJ2-2; the D gene is possibly TRBD2 (5 bases). The CDR3 loop spans 15 amino acids. Germline CDR1 is MNHEY and CDR2 is SVGAGI. V shed 2 bases and J shed 1 base, with 8 bases lying between them. The chain's CDR3 is CASSYEGGNTGELFF. CDR3 DNA: TGTGCCAGCAGTTACGAGGGCGGGAACACCGGGGAGCTGTTTTTT.

The chain has TRBV6-5 and TRBJ2-3, with D hard to call. The CDR3 spans 14 residues. V was cut by 0 bases and J by 3 bases, with 7 bases left in between. The germline V gene encodes CDR1 MNHEY and CDR2 SVGAGI. The CDR3 protein is CASSYSATTDTQYF. Here the CDR3 DNA reads TGTGCCAGCAGTTACTCGGCCACTACAGATACGCAGTATTTT.

The chain uses TRBV29-1 and TRBJ2-2; D could derive from TRBD1 or TRBD2 (5 bases each). The V end lost 5 bases, the J end lost 4 bases, and 14 bases lay between the germline ends. Germline V gives CDR1 SQVTM, CDR2 ANQGSEA. The CDR3 covers 14 residues. The CDR3 nucleotides are TGCAGCGTTCGTTGGGACCGTTCCACCGGGGAGCTGTTTTTT. Translating gives CSVRWDRSTGELFF.

The gene calls are TRBV7-3 and TRBJ2-3; D perhaps matches TRBD2 (5 bases). This CDR3 spans 12 amino acids. The germline V gene has CDR1 SGHTA and CDR2 FQGTGA. The germline V and J ends were trimmed by 6 bases and 5 bases, with 9 bases remaining between them. The CDR3 DNA is TGTGCCAGCAGTCAAAGCGGAGATACGCAGTATTTT. As protein: CASSQSGDTQYF.

This clone was detected once. The V call is TRBV5-1, the J call TRBJ1-5, with D maybe TRBD1 (5 bases). The CDR3 is made up of 13 amino acids. V was trimmed by 5 bases and J by 7 bases, leaving 13 bases between them. Per germline, CDR1 SGHRS and CDR2 YFSETQ. In DNA form, the CDR3 reads TGCGCCAGCAGTTACGGGGGGGAACAGCCCCAGCATTTT. Its protein is CASSYGGEQPQHF.

A single count supports this clone. This chain connects TRBV2 to TRBJ2-7, with 10 bases identical to TRBD1. The ends lost 6 bases at V and 9 bases at J; junction bases unmatched: 5. The CDR3 is 12 amino acids. Per the germline V gene, CDR1 is SNHLY and CDR2 is FYNNEI. CDR3 bases: TGTGCCAGCAGAACCGACAGGGGGCGGCAGTACTTC. As protein: CASRTDRGRQYF. The full variable domain, rest sourced from reference TRBV2 and TRBJ2-7, is EPEVTQTPSHQVTQMGQEVILRCVPISNHLYFYWYRQILGQKVEFLVSFYNNEISEKSEIFDDQFSVERPDGSNFTLKIRSTKLEDSAMYFCASRTDRGRQYFGPGTRLTVT.

The genes are TRBV19 and TRBJ2-1, with 10 bases aligning to TRBD1. V shed 4 bases and J 4 bases; nucleotides not matched to a gene: 1. CDR1 LNHDA and CDR2 SQIVND come from the germline V gene (reference sequence). The CDR3 sequence is 14 residues long. The CDR3, as DNA: TGTGCCAGTAGTAGACAGGGGGCATACAATGAGCAGTTCTTC. Its translation: CASSRQGAYNEQFF.

This rearrangement joins TRBV29-1 to TRBJ1-4; D remains ambiguous. Trimming shortened V by 4 bases and J by 0 bases, and 6 bases separated the two germline ends. Germline V gives CDR1 SQVTM, CDR2 ANQGSEA. The CDR3 totals 13 residues. DNA of the CDR3: TGCAGCGTTGGCCGTGCAACTAATGAAAAACTGTTTTTT. Amino acids: CSVGRATNEKLFF.

The chain uses TRBV5-4 and TRBJ2-5; TRBD1 aligns across 10 bases. CDR3 length: 16 amino acids. The junction had 9 bases not matched to a gene; V was cut back by 2 bases and J by 5 bases. Germline V gene lookup returns CDR1 SGHNT and CDR2 YYREEE (reference sequence). CDR3 nucleotides: TGTGCCAGCAGCTTTGACGCGGGACAGGGGTGGGAGACCCAGTACTTC. Its translation: CASSFDAGQGWETQYF. Full variable domain (outside the CDR3, taken from reference TRBV5-4 and TRBJ2-5): ETGVTQSPTHLIKTRGQQVTLRCSSQSGHNTVSWYQQALGQGPQFIFQYYREEENGRGNFPPRFSGLQFPNYSSELNVNALELDDSALYLCASSFDAGQGWETQYFGPGTRLLVL.

V is TRBV7-6 and J is TRBJ1-2; D is uncertain. The CDR3 extends over 13 amino acids. V lost 1 base to trimming and J lost 8 bases, with 11 bases between them. Germline V CDR1 and CDR2: SGHVS, FNYEAQ. CDR3 sequence (DNA): TGTGCCAGCAGCTTAGATGACCAGCAAGGCTACACCTTC. Protein: CASSLDDQQGYTF.

The CDR3 DNA is TGTGCCTTTGGGGGGGGCAATCAGCCCCAGCATTTT. Protein sequence: CAFGGGNQPQHF. The chain couples TRBV28 to TRBJ1-5; tentative D call: TRBD1 (5 bases). The CDR3 has 12 residues. V lost 11 bases and J lost 2, with 10 bases in between. Germline V gene sequence: CDR1 MDHEN, CDR2 SYDVKM.

The chain uses TRBV9 and TRBJ2-3, with 7 bases aligning to TRBD2. CDR1 SGDLS and CDR2 YYNGEE come from the germline V gene. V lost 4 bases and J lost 5; bases outside the gene matches: 7. This CDR3 has 14 residues. This chain's CDR3 is CASSPLTGGDTQYF. The DNA for the CDR3 is TGTGCCAGCAGCCCCCTCACGGGAGGAGATACGCAGTATTTT.

This clone was detected a few times. The chain employs TRBV7-3 and TRBJ2-1, with TRBD2 identical over 12 bases. CDR1 is SGHTA, CDR2 FQGTGA, per germline. CDR3 length: 17 residues. Germline trimming cut 5 bases from V and 4 bases from J; bases unmatched to any gene: 9. DNA of the CDR3: TGTGCCAGCAGCAAACAGCCCGGGACTAGCGGGTACAATGAGCAGTTCTTC. Residues: CASSKQPGTSGYNEQFF. Complete variable domain (other parts from reference TRBV7-3 and TRBJ2-1): GAGVSQTPSNKVTEKGKYVELRCDPISGHTALYWYRQSLGQGPEFLIYFQGTGAADDSGLPNDRFFAVRPEGSVSTLKIQRTERGDSAVYLCASSKQPGTSGYNEQFFGPGTRLTVL.

The V gene is TRBV4-1, the J gene TRBJ2-2; no definite D call. Germline V gene data show CDR1 as MGHRA and CDR2 as YSYEKL. This CDR3 region has 13 residues. V was trimmed by 4 bases and J by 3 bases, leaving 6 bases between them. The CDR3 region has the DNA TGCGCCAGCAGCCGCCACGACACCGGGGAGCTGTTTTTT. Translating gives CASSRHDTGELFF.

The chain joins TRBV30 to TRBJ2-4; weak D call: TRBD2 (6 bases). With 0 bases removed from V and 6 bases from J, the gap between germline ends came to 9 bases. The CDR3 length is 13 residues. Looked up from germline, CDR1 is GTSNPN and CDR2 is SVGIG (reference sequence). CDR3 loop: CAWSVTGRNIQYF. CDR3 DNA: TGTGCCTGGAGTGTAACCGGGAGAAACATTCAGTACTTC.

The chain carries TRBV7-3 and TRBJ1-1; possible D gene TRBD1, 6 bases. Germline lookup yields CDR1 SGHTA and CDR2 FQGTGA. V dropped 1 base and J dropped 6 bases, with 15 bases sitting between them. The CDR3 has 15 amino acids. Here the CDR3 reads CASSLNGGAWAEAFF. DNA of the CDR3: TGTGCCAGCAGCTTAAATGGGGGCGCTTGGGCTGAAGCTTTCTTT. Supplemented by reference TRBV7-3 and TRBJ1-1, the full variable domain reads GAGVSQTPSNKVTEKGKYVELRCDPISGHTALYWYRQSLGQGPEFLIYFQGTGAADDSGLPNDRFFAVRPEGSVSTLKIQRTERGDSAVYLCASSLNGGAWAEAFFGQGTRLTVV.